This section outlines one T cell receptor beta chain sequence together with its context. The antigen remains undetermined. The sample belongs to a study of CXCR3-negative and CXCR3-positive naive CD8 T cells. On the study more broadly: Total TRB output reached about 135 million reads, about 1.5 +/- 0.3 million per library.

The study made its TRB cDNA libraries by 5' RACE, adding UMI labels. From the 5' RACE reads, TCRdb lists one entry per CDR3 protein and no DNA. The sample includes 45,000 to 65,000 distinct CDR3 sequences. This CDR3 spans 20 amino acids. The study, taken as a whole, reports: Fresh PBMCs were used in most assays, and CXCR3 expression partially decreased after cryopreservation. Researchers reported similar TRBV-TRBJ usage in naive CXCR3-negative and CXCR3-positive cells, though memory differed. The study found comparably high diversity in both naive subsets and much lower diversity in memory CD8+ cells.

Sequenced material: memory CD8+ T cells from blood. This TCR was recovered from a human donor in good health. Some clones in this sample may be carry-over from other donors' samples. The J gene is TRBJ2-3, the V gene TRBV12-3 or TRBV12-4; TCRdb designates TRBD2, a call that cannot be tested without DNA. Here the CDR3 reads CASTRPGTSGGAVFTDTQYF.